Listed below are T cell receptor beta chains from one sample, sequenced in a study of cytomegalovirus exposure and HLA in healthy donors. The protocol was immunoSEQ multiplex PCR, while the TCRdb copy is restricted to in-frame clones and leaves out a portion. The data show roughly 100,000 clones, with 75% to 85% seen just once and about 2.2% held by the top ten. Sequencing input: PBMCs. The receptors shown here come from a man aged 25 to 40 in good health and CMV-seronegative. CDR3s include the opening cysteine and the closing phenylalanine or tryptophan. D genes are given only for firm matches. A clone size is listed for some rows: how often the clone was seen (once, few, many), or a class if it is expanded.

d_gene,abundance,j_gene,v_gene,CDR3aa,CDR3nt
TRBD2,-,TRBJ2-2,TRBV2,CASRIRAGGPGELFF,TGTGCCAGCAGAATAAGAGCGGGAGGGCCCGGGGAGCTGTTTTTT
-,-,TRBJ1-4,TRBV6-5,CASSSVSRRSEKLFF,TGTGCCAGCAGTTCCGTGAGTAGGAGGAGTGAAAAACTGTTTTTT
-,-,TRBJ2-1,TRBV12-5,CASGFGDPGEQFF,TGTGCTAGTGGTTTCGGGGATCCTGGGGAGCAGTTCTTC
-,few,TRBJ1-2,TRBV6-5,CASSPSFYGYTF,TGTGCCAGCAGTCCTTCCTTCTATGGCTACACCTTC
-,-,TRBJ1-2,TRBV19,CASSLRQEDYGYTF,TGTGCCAGTAGTCTGCGACAGGAAGACTATGGCTACACCTTC
-,-,TRBJ1-6,TRBV30,CAWSAGNLNSPLHF,TGTGCCTGGAGTGCGGGGAATCTTAATTCACCCCTCCACTTT
-,-,TRBJ2-1,TRBV11-3,CASSLDPQVGGENEQFF,TGTGCCAGCAGCTTAGATCCGCAAGTAGGGGGGGAGAATGAGCAGTTCTTC
TRBD2,-,TRBJ2-3,TRBV27,CASSLSGLAGNTDTQYF,TGTGCCAGCAGTTTATCCGGACTAGCGGGGAACACAGATACGCAGTATTTT
TRBD1,-,TRBJ1-2,TRBV6-5,CASSYTGTGRDGYTF,TGTGCCAGCAGTTACACCGGGACAGGGAGGGATGGCTACACCTTC
TRBD1,-,TRBJ1-5,TRBV10-3,CAISESDRGWTYSNQPQHF,TGTGCCATCAGTGAGTCGGACAGGGGATGGACCTATAGCAATCAGCCCCAGCATTTT
-,-,TRBJ1-4,TRBV10-3,CAIGEGYNEKLFF,TGTGCCATCGGGGAGGGGTATAATGAAAAACTGTTTTTT
TRBD1,-,TRBJ2-1,TRBV28,CASTQTGQLREQFF,TGTGCCAGCACCCAGACAGGGCAGTTACGAGAGCAGTTCTTC
-,-,TRBJ1-2,TRBV7-8,CASSLDKNYGYTF,TGTGCCAGCAGCTTGGACAAAAACTATGGCTACACCTTC
-,few,TRBJ2-7,TRBV7-2,CASSSSSYEQYF,TGTGCCAGCAGCTCCTCCTCCTACGAGCAGTACTTC
TRBD1,-,TRBJ1-6,TRBV2,CASMGQGFGSYNSPLHF,TGTGCCAGCATGGGACAGGGTTTCGGCTCCTATAATTCACCCCTCCACTTT
TRBD1,-,TRBJ1-2,TRBV4-3,CASSQDTRDRPPRSAF,TGCGCCAGCAGCCAAGATACGAGGGACAGACCCCCTCGTTCGGCCTTC
-,-,TRBJ2-3,TRBV5-6,CASSLVNEATDTQYF,TGTGCCAGCAGCTTAGTTAATGAGGCAACAGATACGCAGTATTTT
-,-,TRBJ1-1,TRBV29-1,CSVAGRPLNTEAFF,TGCAGCGTCGCTGGCCGTCCCCTGAACACTGAAGCTTTCTTT
TRBD1,once,TRBJ2-3,TRBV29-1,CSVVGQGGTDTQYF,TGCAGCGTCGTGGGACAGGGTGGCACAGATACGCAGTATTTT
-,-,TRBJ2-3,TRBV5-1,CASNGGGINTDTQYF,TGCGCCAGCAACGGAGGTGGGATAAACACAGATACGCAGTATTTT
-,-,TRBJ2-7,TRBV15,CATSRQVSYEQYF,TGTGCCACCAGCCGACAGGTCTCCTACGAGCAGTACTTC
TRBD2,-,TRBJ2-7,TRBV4-1,CASSPGGVAGDYEQYF,TGCGCCAGCAGCCCCGGGGGGGTAGCGGGGGACTACGAGCAGTACTTC
-,-,TRBJ1-5,TRBV6-5,CASSTGGLWPQHF,TGTGCCAGCTCCACCGGAGGCCTGTGGCCCCAGCATTTT
TRBD2,-,TRBJ2-3,TRBV6-6,CASSSQREMSTDTQYF,TGTGCCAGCAGCTCCCAGCGGGAGATGAGCACAGATACGCAGTATTTT
-,-,TRBJ1-5,TRBV5-8,CASSVGQKPYQPQHF,TGTGCCAGCAGCGTCGGACAGAAACCGTATCAGCCCCAGCATTTT
-,-,TRBJ2-3,TRBV9,CASSPGRSAGTDTQYF,TGTGCCAGCAGCCCGGGTAGGAGCGCTGGAACAGATACGCAGTATTTT
-,-,TRBJ2-3,TRBV6-6,CASSPSGGLGDTQYF,TGTGCCAGCAGTCCCTCCGGGGGACTGGGAGATACGCAGTATTTT
-,-,TRBJ1-4,TRBV5-8,CASILMPTRSEKLFF,TGTGCCAGCATTCTGATGCCTACGAGGAGCGAAAAACTGTTTTTT
-,-,TRBJ1-1,TRBV25-1,CASSLTGFDTEAFF,TGTGCCAGCAGCCTGACAGGTTTCGACACTGAAGCTTTCTTT
-,-,TRBJ2-6,TRBV19,CASKENSGANVLTF,TGTGCCAGTAAAGAGAACTCTGGGGCCAACGTCCTGACTTTC
-,-,TRBJ1-1,TRBV7-9,CSSSLQNTEAFF,TGTTCCAGCAGCTTACAGAACACTGAAGCTTTCTTT
-,-,TRBJ1-4,TRBV30,CAWSKEEKLFF,TGTGCCTGGAGTAAAGAGGAAAAACTGTTTTTT
TRBD2,-,TRBJ2-1,TRBV7-8,CASSLMGGGDYNEQFF,TGTGCCAGCAGCTTAATGGGCGGGGGAGATTACAATGAGCAGTTCTTC
TRBD1,-,TRBJ2-7,TRBV7-8,CASSLISGQAREQYF,TGTGCCAGCAGCTTAATTTCAGGACAGGCACGCGAGCAGTACTTC
-,-,TRBJ1-3,TRBV7-9,CASSSWGQNTIYF,TGTGCCAGCAGTTCATGGGGGCAAAACACCATATATTTT
-,-,TRBJ1-4,TRBV30,CAWSPTRTRSTNEKLFF,TGTGCCTGGAGTCCAACCCGAACTAGATCAACTAATGAAAAACTGTTTTTT
TRBD1,-,TRBJ1-2,TRBV27,CASSLRGQGADGYTF,TGTGCCAGCAGCCTCCGGGGACAGGGGGCGGATGGCTACACCTTC
-,-,TRBJ2-3,TRBV15,CATSRDNLAATQYF,TGTGCCACCAGCAGAGATAATCTAGCAGCTACGCAGTATTTT
TRBD2,-,TRBJ2-2,TRBV4-2,CASSSGTSLNTGELFF,TGTGCCAGCAGCTCAGGGACTAGCCTGAACACCGGGGAGCTGTTTTTT
TRBD2,-,TRBJ2-7,TRBV28,CASTLAGTEEQYF,TGTGCCAGCACCCTAGCGGGTACTGAGGAGCAGTACTTC
TRBD1,once,TRBJ2-5,TRBV6-1,CASNPGRGPRETQYF,TGTGCCAGCAACCCGGGCAGGGGGCCGCGGGAGACCCAGTACTTC
-,few,TRBJ2-5,TRBV7-9,CASRGGETQYF,TGTGCCTCGAGGGGGGGAGAGACCCAGTACTTC
TRBD2,-,TRBJ2-1,TRBV6-5,CASSGSGSGYNEQFF,TGTGCCAGCAGTGGGAGCGGGAGTGGGTACAATGAGCAGTTCTTC
-,-,TRBJ2-7,TRBV7-9,CASSLAIGTPSTYEQYF,TGTGCCAGCAGCTTAGCGATAGGGACACCCAGTACCTACGAGCAGTACTTC
TRBD2,-,TRBJ2-3,TRBV5-1,CASSLPSGSTDTQYF,TGCGCCAGCAGCTTGCCTAGCGGGAGTACAGATACGCAGTATTTT